The 10 T cell receptor beta chains below were found in one sample sequenced in a study of cytomegalovirus exposure and HLA in healthy donors (dated by TCRdb to about 2017). The library relied on the immunoSEQ multiplex PCR assay. The multiplex PCR relied on a mix of 60 forward primers for TCR Vbeta segments and 13 reverse primers for TCR Jbeta segments. Drawn from immuneACCESS, this table holds only the in-frame rearrangements with V and J called that TCRdb kept. Clones are partly lost; checked studies trace under half to an unresolved V gene and leave the rest unexplained. This sample holds some 170,000 clones; about 80% were observed only once. Around 3.4% of the sample belongs to the ten largest clones. The sequenced sample was PBMCs. These receptors were taken from a woman aged 55-70 years in good health and CMV-seropositive.

The chain couples TRBV19 to TRBJ1-5; unclear D gene. Deletions cut 5 bases from V and 6 bases from J, with 11 bases between. The CDR3 runs to 13 residues. Germline values: CDR1 LNHDA, CDR2 SQIVND (reference sequence). Here the CDR3 reads CASSADWSQPQHF. CDR3 sequence (DNA): TGTGCCAGTAGTGCAGACTGGAGTCAGCCCCAGCATTTT.

The chain recombines TRBV11-2 with TRBJ2-5, with D possibly being TRBD2 (6 bases). Looked up from germline, CDR1 is SGHAT and CDR2 is FQNNGV. This CDR3 is 13 amino acids long. Trimming stripped 5 bases from V and 1 base from J, with 8 bases between. The chain's CDR3 is CASSAGLQETQYF. Here the CDR3 DNA reads TGTGCCAGCAGCGCGGGACTCCAAGAGACCCAGTACTTC. Filled out from reference TRBV11-2 and TRBJ2-5, the complete variable domain reads EAGVAQSPRYKIIEKRQSVAFWCNPISGHATLYWYQQILGQGPKLLIQFQNNGVVDDSQLPKDRFSAERLKGVDSTLKIQPAKLEDSAVYLCASSAGLQETQYFGPGTRLLVL.

The rearrangement uses TRBV29-1 and TRBJ2-3; D uncertain. The CDR3 has 12 residues. CDR1 SQVTM and CDR2 ANQGSEA come from the germline V gene. Trimming removed 5 bases from V and 0 bases from J, with 6 bases in between. CDR3 bases: TGCAGCGTTCTAGTGAGCACAGATACGCAGTATTTT. Translated: CSVLVSTDTQYF.

This clone has a handful of counts. V usage is TRBV19 and J usage is TRBJ2-2, with 8 nucleotides matching TRBD1. J was trimmed by 3 bases and V by 3 bases; bases with no gene match: 0. CDR1 LNHDA and CDR2 SQIVND come from the germline V gene (reference sequence). The CDR3 contains 14 residues. The DNA of the CDR3 is TGTGCCAGTAGTATGGACAGGGACACCGGGGAGCTGTTTTTT. Protein: CASSMDRDTGELFF.

The chain combines TRBV30 with TRBJ1-1; maybe TRBD1 (5 bases). The V gene lost 5 bases and the J gene lost 2 bases, with 9 bases spanning the gap. CDR1 is GTSNPN, CDR2 SVGIG, per germline (reference sequence). The CDR3 totals 12 residues. The CDR3 DNA reads as TGTGCCTGGGTCAGGGTCAACACTGAAGCTTTCTTT. Translation: CAWVRVNTEAFF.

Only one count was recorded for this clone. The chain is built from TRBV28 and TRBJ2-1, with TRBD2 matching 10 bases. J lost 9 bases, V lost 6 bases, and 11 bases had no gene match. CDR3 length: 15 residues. Germline V CDR1 and CDR2: MDHEN, SYDVKM. The CDR3 nucleotides are TGTGCCAGCAGCCGAGGGAGCGGGGGGGCGGGTGAGCAGTTCTTC. Residues: CASSRGSGGAGEQFF.

The chain employs TRBV9 and TRBJ1-1; TRBD1 might be the D (6 bases). V was trimmed by 0 bases and J by 5 bases, leaving 11 bases between them. The germline CDR1 and CDR2 sequences are SGDLS and YYNGEE. The CDR3 is 14 amino acids. This CDR3 reads CASSVVPGVTEAFF. The DNA of the CDR3 is TGTGCCAGCAGCGTAGTGCCAGGGGTTACTGAAGCTTTCTTT.

This clone was counted only a few times. V gene TRBV5-4 combines with J gene TRBJ2-7; a weak D match, TRBD1 (6 bases). CDR3 length equals 13 residues. Germline CDR1 and CDR2: SGHNT and YYREEE (reference sequence). With 0 bases removed from V and 6 bases from J, the gap between germline ends came to 10 bases. The CDR3 loop reads CASSLAGTFEQYF. For the CDR3, the DNA is TGTGCCAGCAGCTTGGCCGGGACATTCGAGCAGTACTTC.

This sequence joins TRBV5-1 and TRBJ1-5; 7 bases map to TRBD1. Germline values: CDR1 SGHRS, CDR2 YFSETQ. The V gene end was trimmed by 2 bases and the J gene end by 6 bases; junction bases not matched to a gene: 8. This CDR3 contains 15 residues. CDR3 coding DNA: TGCGCCAGCAGCTTAGGGACAGTGAGGGGTCAGCCCCAGCATTTT. It translates to CASSLGTVRGQPQHF.

J is TRBJ2-1 and V is TRBV5-1; 12 bases line up with TRBD2. V trimming: 4 bases; J trimming: 10 bases; junction bases outside the gene matches: 9. The CDR3 contains 15 residues. The germline V gene has CDR1 SGHRS and CDR2 YFSETQ. This CDR3 reads CASSAGTSGLKEQFF. In DNA, the CDR3 is TGCGCCAGCAGCGCCGGGACTAGCGGGTTAAAAGAGCAGTTCTTC.